The T cell receptor beta chain described here comes from a study of beta chain features in type 1 diabetes. General study findings and limits: Patients with Type 1 diabetes showed moderately but significantly shorter TCRB CDR3s in all four CD4+ subsets. Researchers caution that PCR might favor shorter templates, equally among patients and controls. Comparison showed that naive, central memory and Treg TCRB repertoires appeared more similar among patients than among healthy donors.

Expressed TCRB transcripts were sequenced after all isolated RNA was converted to cDNA. Clones were read by immunoSEQ multiplex PCR, and TCRdb kept only the in-frame ones, dropping some. This table holds 900,000 or so clones, about 17% found once. The purity of all sorted populations exceeded 98%. V shed 1 base and J shed 2 bases, with 7 bases lying between them. Germline lookup yields CDR1 SGDLS and CDR2 YYNGEE. The CDR3 runs to 14 residues. With respect to this clone: As yet, its antigen is unknown.

The chain uses TRBV9 and TRBJ2-1; D is ambiguous. Material: naive CD4+ T cells from blood. This TCR derives from a woman in her late teens or twenties in good health. The CDR3 sequence: CASSVSAAYNEQFF. In nucleotides, the CDR3 is TGTGCCAGCAGCGTATCGGCTGCCTACAATGAGCAGTTCTTC. Full variable domain (missing parts from reference TRBV9 and TRBJ2-1): DSGVTQTPKHLITATGQRVTLRCSPRSGDLSVYWYQQSLDQGLQFLIQYYNGEERAKGNILERFSAQQFPDLHSELNLSSLELGDSALYFCASSVSAAYNEQFFGPGTRLTVL.